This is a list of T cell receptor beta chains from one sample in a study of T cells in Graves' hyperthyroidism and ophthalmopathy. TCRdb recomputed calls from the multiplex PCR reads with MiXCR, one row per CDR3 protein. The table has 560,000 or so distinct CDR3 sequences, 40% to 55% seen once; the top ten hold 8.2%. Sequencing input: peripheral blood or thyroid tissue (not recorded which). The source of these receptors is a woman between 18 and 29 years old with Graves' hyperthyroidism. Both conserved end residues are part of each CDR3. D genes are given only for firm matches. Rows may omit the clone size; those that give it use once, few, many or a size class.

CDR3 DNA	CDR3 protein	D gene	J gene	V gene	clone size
TGCGCCAGCAGCTTGGCAGGGGTGATTAACGAGCAGTACTTC	CASSLAGVINEQYF	-	TRBJ2-7	TRBV5-1	-
TGTGCCAGCAGCTTGCGAGGGAGGGATTACGAGCAGTACTTC	CASSLRGRDYEQYF	TRBD2	TRBJ2-7	TRBV25-1	-
TGTGCCAGCACCACCCGGGCGGGAGGGCCGGGCGAGACCCAGTACTTC	CASTTRAGGPGETQYF	TRBD2	TRBJ2-5	TRBV2	once
TGCAGCGTTACTAGCGGGACTAGCACAGATACGCAGTATTTT	CSVTSGTSTDTQYF	TRBD2	TRBJ2-3	TRBV29-1	-
TGCAGCGTTGACCTCTACTCTGGGGCCAACGGCCTGACTTTC	CSVDLYSGANGLTF	-	TRBJ2-6	TRBV29-1	-
TGTGCCAGCAGCCCTCCAGGTCGGGCCTTGAACACTGAAGCTTTCTTT	CASSPPGRALNTEAFF	-	TRBJ1-1	TRBV7-8	few
TGTGCCAGCAGCTTATTACAGGGGTCCTACGAGCAGTACTTC	CASSLLQGSYEQYF	TRBD1	TRBJ2-7	TRBV7-2	-
TGTGCCATCAGCAAAACTAGCGGGATACACTACGAGCAGTACTTC	CAISKTSGIHYEQYF	TRBD2	TRBJ2-7	TRBV10-3	few
TGTGCCAGCACGTCGGGGGGGGAGCAGTACTTC	CASTSGGEQYF	TRBD2	TRBJ2-7	TRBV9	many
TGTGCCACCAGTGAGACTAGCGGGAGCGACGAGCAGTACTTC	CATSETSGSDEQYF	TRBD2	TRBJ2-7	TRBV24-1	-
TGTGCCATCAGTGGGGGACTAGCGGGAGCCTACGAGCAGTACTTC	CAISGGLAGAYEQYF	TRBD2	TRBJ2-7	TRBV10-3	many
TGTGCCAGTAGTCCCCGACAGGGGGCTGAAAAACTGTTTTTT	CASSPRQGAEKLFF	TRBD1	TRBJ1-4	TRBV19	-
TGTGCCAGCAGCCAGCACCCCCTAGCGGGAGAGGCCGGGGAGCTGTTTTTT	CASSQHPLAGEAGELFF	TRBD2	TRBJ2-2	TRBV7-9	-
TGTGCCATCAGTCTCAGCCAAGCGAACACCGGGGAGCTGTTTTTT	CAISLSQANTGELFF	-	TRBJ2-2	TRBV10-3	many
TGCAGTGCTATGGACGGAAACTCTGGGGCCAACGTCCTGACTTTC	CSAMDGNSGANVLTF	-	TRBJ2-6	TRBV20-1	-
TGTGCCACCAGTGACTCGGGACTAGCGGGAGGGAACGGGGAGCTGTTTTTT	CATSDSGLAGGNGELFF	TRBD2	TRBJ2-2	TRBV24-1	few
TGCAGCGCTGGCGGACAGCTTGATGGCTACACCTTC	CSAGGQLDGYTF	-	TRBJ1-2	TRBV20-1	-
TGCAGTGCTAGAGACGGCGGGCGAGCATTCAATGAGCAGTTCTTC	CSARDGGRAFNEQFF	-	TRBJ2-1	TRBV20-1	once
TGTGCCAGCAGCTTAGCGGACAGGGGCTACGAGCAGTACTTC	CASSLADRGYEQYF	TRBD1	TRBJ2-7	TRBV7-9	few
TGCAGCGCAGCCCGGACAGGGGGCGCATCCGTTGGCTACACCTTC	CSAARTGGASVGYTF	TRBD1	TRBJ1-2	TRBV29-1	-
TGCAGTGCTAGAGTTCCGGAACAGGGGATCGGTGGCTACACCTTC	CSARVPEQGIGGYTF	TRBD1	TRBJ1-2	TRBV20-1	-
TGTGCCAGCAGCCATTCAACGGAGGCTACTAATGAAAAACTGTTTTTT	CASSHSTEATNEKLFF	-	TRBJ1-4	TRBV7-9	few
TGTGCCGGAAGGGGGATCTCTGGGGCCAACGTCCTGACTTTC	CAGRGISGANVLTF	-	TRBJ2-6	TRBV2	many
TGTGCCAGCGGCAGTAGCGGGAGTGGGGAGACCCAGTACTTC	CASGSSGSGETQYF	TRBD2	TRBJ2-5	TRBV19	-
TGCAGCGTTGTTCTGGACGGGTGGACCTACGAGCAGTACTTC	CSVVLDGWTYEQYF	-	TRBJ2-7	TRBV29-1	few
TGTGCCAGCAGCGTTTCCCCAGACACTGAAGCTTTCTTT	CASSVSPDTEAFF	-	TRBJ1-1	TRBV9	many
TGTGCCAGCAGCTTGGGGCCGGGGACTAATGAAAAACTGTTTTTT	CASSLGPGTNEKLFF	-	TRBJ1-4	TRBV5-4	few
TGCAGTGCTAGAATGTCCGGCAATCAGCCCCAGCATTTT	CSARMSGNQPQHF	-	TRBJ1-5	TRBV20-1	-
TGTGCCAGCAGCTTAGCGAGCGGGGAGGGTGAAAAACTGTTTTTT	CASSLASGEGEKLFF	-	TRBJ1-4	TRBV7-2	-
TGCAGCGTTGTGACCGCTAACTATGGCTACACCTTC	CSVVTANYGYTF	-	TRBJ1-2	TRBV29-1	many
TGCAGTGCTAGACGCTCCAACGGGGCCAACGTCCTGACTTTC	CSARRSNGANVLTF	-	TRBJ2-6	TRBV20-1	few
TGCAGCGTTTGGACAGGGAGTAGCACTGAAGCTTTCTTT	CSVWTGSSTEAFF	TRBD1	TRBJ1-1	TRBV29-1	-
TGTGCCAGCAGCCATGGAGCGGGAGGGTACACCGGGGAGCTGTTTTTT	CASSHGAGGYTGELFF	TRBD2	TRBJ2-2	TRBV2	-
TGTGCCAGTAGTTGGGATTCAGGAAACACCATATATTTT	CASSWDSGNTIYF	-	TRBJ1-3	TRBV19	-
TGTGCCAGCAGCTTAAACCCCGGACACAACGAGCAGTACTTC	CASSLNPGHNEQYF	-	TRBJ2-7	TRBV7-9	few
TGTGCCACCAGTGTTGACAGGGGGACCGCCAACGTCCTGACTTTC	CATSVDRGTANVLTF	TRBD1	TRBJ2-6	TRBV24-1	-
TGCAGTGCCAGCAGCGGGCAGATCAATTCACCCCTCCACTTT	CSASSGQINSPLHF	-	TRBJ1-6	TRBV20-1	-
TGTGCCATCACCTCGCCCGGCTACACCTTC	CAITSPGYTF	-	TRBJ1-2	TRBV10-3	-
TGTGCCAGCAGCCCTCTCGGACAAAACCAAGAGACCCAGTACTTC	CASSPLGQNQETQYF	-	TRBJ2-5	TRBV7-2	-
TGTGCCAGTAGTATATGGGGACAGGGCAATAGCAATCAGCCCCAGCATTTT	CASSIWGQGNSNQPQHF	TRBD1	TRBJ1-5	TRBV19	-
TGTGCCAGCAGTCCAATGACAGCTCTCAGCTTC	CASSPMTALSF	-	TRBJ1-2	TRBV2	many
TGTGCCACCAGCAGTGGTCCGGGACAGGGCTACACCTTC	CATSSGPGQGYTF	TRBD1	TRBJ1-2	TRBV15	once
TGTGCCAGCAGCTTGGAGGTGACAGGGGGAAACTATGGCTACACCTTC	CASSLEVTGGNYGYTF	TRBD1	TRBJ1-2	TRBV5-6	few
TGTGCCAGCAGCCCCCGTGGGTTGACGAGCACCGGGGAGCTGTTTTTT	CASSPRGLTSTGELFF	-	TRBJ2-2	TRBV9	-
TGTGCCAGCAGCCTAGGACAGGGAAGCTCTGGAAACACCATATATTTT	CASSLGQGSSGNTIYF	TRBD1	TRBJ1-3	TRBV7-7	many
TGTGCCAGCAGTTTCCCAGGGAGGTCAAGCGAGCAGTACTTC	CASSFPGRSSEQYF	-	TRBJ2-7	TRBV12-3/TRBV12-4	few
TGTGCCTGGAGTTTGGACAGGGTCTCACCCCTCCACTTT	CAWSLDRVSPLHF	TRBD1	TRBJ1-6	TRBV15	-
TGCAGCGTTACAGGGGGGGCCTACGAGCAGTACTTC	CSVTGGAYEQYF	-	TRBJ2-7	TRBV29-1	many
TGTGCCAGCAGCTGGGGGACGGAAAATTCACCCCTCCACTTT	CASSWGTENSPLHF	-	TRBJ1-6	TRBV5-4	-